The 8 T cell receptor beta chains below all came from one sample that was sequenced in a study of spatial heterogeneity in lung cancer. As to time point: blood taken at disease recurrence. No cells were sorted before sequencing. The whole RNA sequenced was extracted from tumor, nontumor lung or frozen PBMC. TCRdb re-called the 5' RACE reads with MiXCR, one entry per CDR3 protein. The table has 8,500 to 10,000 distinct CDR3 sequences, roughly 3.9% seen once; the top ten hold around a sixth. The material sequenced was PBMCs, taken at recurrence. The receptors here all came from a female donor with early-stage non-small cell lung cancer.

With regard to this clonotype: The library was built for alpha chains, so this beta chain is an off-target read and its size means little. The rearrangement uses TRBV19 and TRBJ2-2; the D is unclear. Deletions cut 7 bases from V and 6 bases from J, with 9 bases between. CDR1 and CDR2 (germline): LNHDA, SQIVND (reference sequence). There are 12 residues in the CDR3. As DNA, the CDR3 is TGTGCCAGTACCGCCTCGGCCGGGGAGCTGTTTTTT. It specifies CASTASAGELFF.

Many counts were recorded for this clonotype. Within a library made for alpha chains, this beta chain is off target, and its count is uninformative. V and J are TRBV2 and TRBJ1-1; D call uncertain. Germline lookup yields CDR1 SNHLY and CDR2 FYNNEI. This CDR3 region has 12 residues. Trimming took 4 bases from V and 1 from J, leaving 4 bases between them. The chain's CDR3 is CASSVRNTEAFF. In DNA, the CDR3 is TGTGCCAGCAGTGTCAGGAACACTGAAGCTTTCTTT.

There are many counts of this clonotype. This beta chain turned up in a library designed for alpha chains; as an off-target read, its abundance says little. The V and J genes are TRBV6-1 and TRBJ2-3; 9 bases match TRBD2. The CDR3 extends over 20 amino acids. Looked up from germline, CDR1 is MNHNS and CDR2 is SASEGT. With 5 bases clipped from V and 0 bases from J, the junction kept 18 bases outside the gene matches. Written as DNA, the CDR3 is TGTGCCAGCAGTAGACTCAGCCAGGTTAGCGGGGGTCCTAGCACAGATACGCAGTATTTT. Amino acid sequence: CASSRLSQVSGGPSTDTQYF.

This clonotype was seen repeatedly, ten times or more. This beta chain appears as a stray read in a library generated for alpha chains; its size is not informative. Here the CDR3 reads CASSLRSSSESPLHF. CDR3 in DNA: TGTGCCAGCAGCTTAAGGAGCAGCTCGGAATCACCCCTCCACTTT. The genes are TRBV7-2 and TRBJ1-6; no definite D call. CDR3 length: 15 residues. In germline, CDR1 is SGHTA, CDR2 FQGNSA. The V and J ends lost 2 bases and 10 bases respectively, with 15 bases between them.

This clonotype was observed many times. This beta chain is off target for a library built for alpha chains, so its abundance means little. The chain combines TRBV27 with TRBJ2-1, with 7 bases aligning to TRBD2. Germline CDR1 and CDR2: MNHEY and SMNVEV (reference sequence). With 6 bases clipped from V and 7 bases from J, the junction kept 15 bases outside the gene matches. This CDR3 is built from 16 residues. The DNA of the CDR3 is TGTGCCAGCAGCCAGAATCAGGCCGGGGGGAGGAATGAGCAGTTCTTC. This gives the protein CASSQNQAGGRNEQFF.

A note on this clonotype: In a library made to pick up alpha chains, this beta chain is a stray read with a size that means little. The CDR3 region has the DNA TGTGCCAGCAGCGGCCTCGTACAATTCAATGAGCAGTTCTTC. It codes for CASSGLVQFNEQFF. This sequence joins TRBV11-2 and TRBJ2-1; D is undetermined. The V gene lost 5 bases and the J gene lost 6 bases, with 14 bases spanning the gap. The CDR3 consists of 14 residues. Looked up from germline, CDR1 is SGHAT and CDR2 is FQNNGV.

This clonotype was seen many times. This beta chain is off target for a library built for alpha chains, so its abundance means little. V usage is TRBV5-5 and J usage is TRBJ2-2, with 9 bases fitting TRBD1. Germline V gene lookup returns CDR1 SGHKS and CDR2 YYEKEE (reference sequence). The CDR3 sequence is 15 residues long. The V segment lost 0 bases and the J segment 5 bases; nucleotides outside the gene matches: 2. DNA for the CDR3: TGTGCCAGCAGCTTGGGGACAGGGGCAACCGGGGAGCTGTTTTTT. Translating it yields CASSLGTGATGELFF.

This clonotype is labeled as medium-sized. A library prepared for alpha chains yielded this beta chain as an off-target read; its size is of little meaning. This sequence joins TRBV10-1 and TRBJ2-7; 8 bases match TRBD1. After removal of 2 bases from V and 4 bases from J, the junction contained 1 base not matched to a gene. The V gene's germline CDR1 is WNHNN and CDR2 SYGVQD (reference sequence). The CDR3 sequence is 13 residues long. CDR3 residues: CASSEGQGYEQYF. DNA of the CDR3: TGCGCCAGCAGTGAGGGACAGGGTTACGAGCAGTACTTC.